Given below is one TCR beta chain in context. The data stem from a study of monozygotic twins with inflammatory bowel disease. TCRdb re-called the 5' RACE reads and catalogs CDR3 proteins one per entry, DNA excluded. The sample has about 170,000 distinct CDR3 sequences, and its top ten clones hold roughly 3%. This clonotype originated in a human donor with ulcerative colitis or Crohn's disease, or a healthy co-twin of an affected twin (not recorded which). The sample taken for sequencing was blood.

CDR3 residues: CASSQGGQGLSYEQYF. V usage is TRBV4-1 and J usage is TRBJ2-7; TCRdb's D call of TRBD1 is untestable without DNA. The CDR3 is 16 residues long. Germline assignment: CDR1 MGHRA and CDR2 YSYEKL.